Listed here are 19 T cell receptor beta chains from one sample, sequenced in a study of T cells in Graves' hyperthyroidism and ophthalmopathy. Amplified TCR beta CDR3 regions derived from RNA transcripts. A first-round RT-PCR of the TCR CDR3 used the HTBI primer set. TCRdb re-derived calls from the multiplex PCR reads in MiXCR, one entry per CDR3 protein. In the table there are hundreds of thousands of distinct CDR3 sequences, 20% of which are singletons. The sample was blood. The source is a man aged 40-50 years with Graves' ophthalmopathy.

At least ten counts were recorded for this clonotype. The chain uses TRBV10-3 and TRBJ2-2; D remains ambiguous. Germline loops: CDR1 ENHRY, CDR2 SYGVKD. The germline V and J ends were trimmed by 6 bases and 1 base, with 3 bases remaining between them. The CDR3 is 12 residues long. Written as DNA, the CDR3 is TGTGCCATCAGGGAGAACACCGGGGAGCTGTTTTTT. Translated: CAIRENTGELFF.

This clonotype was observed a few times. The chain couples TRBV10-3 to TRBJ1-2; 7 bases align to TRBD1. The CDR3 is made up of 16 amino acids. Germline CDR1 reads ENHRY; CDR2 reads SYGVKD. V dropped 3 bases and J dropped 6; count of bases not matched to a gene: 13. The CDR3 loop reads CAISDYERQGTDGYTF. CDR3 DNA sequence: TGTGCCATCAGTGATTATGAACGACAGGGCACCGATGGCTACACCTTC.

This clonotype was observed a handful of times. The genes are TRBV15 and TRBJ2-1; 8 nucleotides match TRBD1. The junction had 9 bases not matched to a gene; V was cut back by 4 bases and J by 10 bases. The CDR3 is made up of 14 amino acids. The V gene's germline CDR1 is LNHNV and CDR2 YYDKDF (reference sequence). CDR3 protein: CATSISGQGKEQFF. As DNA, the CDR3 is TGTGCCACCAGCATATCTGGACAGGGAAAAGAGCAGTTCTTC.

The V and J genes are TRBV24-1 and TRBJ1-4, with no clear D. V was shortened by 3 bases and J by 5 bases, with 12 bases between the two germline ends. Per the germline V gene, CDR1 is KGHDR and CDR2 is SFDVKD. This CDR3 spans 15 amino acids. The CDR3 nucleotides are TGTGCCACCAGTGATCCGACGGCTATGAATGAAAAACTGTTTTTT. The encoded protein is CATSDPTAMNEKLFF.

The DNA of the CDR3 is TGCGCCAGCAGCCCATCTGCAGGGAGAGTCGCTTTCTTT. It specifies CASSPSAGRVAFF. The chain employs TRBV4-1 and TRBJ1-1; tentatively, D is TRBD1 (5 bases). The V gene lost 4 bases and the J gene lost 11 bases, with 17 bases spanning the gap. The CDR3 contains 13 residues. Germline V gene lookup returns CDR1 MGHRA and CDR2 YSYEKL.

The V and J genes are TRBV19 and TRBJ2-7, with 9 nucleotides matching TRBD1. The V and J ends lost 4 bases and 5 bases, in that order; junction bases with no gene match: 6. The V gene's germline CDR1 is LNHDA and CDR2 SQIVND (reference sequence). This CDR3 spans 14 amino acids. The CDR3 is CASSTRDREDEQYF. DNA for the CDR3: TGTGCCAGTAGTACTCGGGACAGGGAAGACGAGCAGTACTTC.

This clonotype was seen repeatedly, ten times or more. V is TRBV20-1 and J is TRBJ2-7; the D gene is possibly TRBD1 (6 bases). V shed 3 bases and J shed 3 bases, with 18 bases lying between them. There are 15 residues in the CDR3. The germline CDR1 and CDR2 sequences are DFQATT and SNEGSKA (reference sequence). The CDR3 here is CSARTLDRTLYEQYF. For the CDR3, the DNA is TGCAGTGCTAGGACACTCGACAGGACCCTCTACGAGCAGTACTTC.

The rearrangement links TRBV7-6 to TRBJ1-2; D not resolved. V was cut by 5 bases and J by 8 bases, with 18 bases left in between. CDR1 is SGHVS, CDR2 FNYEAQ, per germline. The CDR3 runs 14 residues. The CDR3 loop is CASSPLGVGEGYTF. In nucleotides, the CDR3 is TGTGCCAGCAGCCCCCTGGGTGTGGGAGAGGGCTACACCTTC.

This clonotype was counted at least ten times. The chain carries TRBV2 and TRBJ1-5, with TRBD1 matching 9 bases. J was trimmed by 5 bases and V by 1 base; bases with no gene match: 3. Germline lookup yields CDR1 SNHLY and CDR2 FYNNEI. The CDR3 runs to 15 residues. For the CDR3, the DNA is TGTGCCAGCAGTGAAGGACAGGGGGGATATCAGCCCCAGCATTTT. It specifies CASSEGQGGYQPQHF.

About this clonotype itself: Sequence at one end of the junction differs from germline and may be a read error. CDR3 amino acids: CASTLWGGNQSQHF. The CDR3 DNA reads TGTGCCAGTACCCTCTGGGGGGGCAATCAGTCCCAGCATTTT. V is TRBV19 and J is TRBJ1-5, with D possibly being TRBD1 (6 bases). Germline V gene lookup returns CDR1 LNHDA and CDR2 SQIVND (reference sequence). The CDR3 is 14 residues long.

This chain links TRBV9 with TRBJ1-6; a weak D match, TRBD1 (6 bases). The CDR3 has 14 amino acids. The germline gives CDR1 SGDLS, CDR2 YYNGEE. V was cut by 1 base and J by 8 bases, with 10 bases left in between. The CDR3, as DNA: TGTGCCAGCAGCGTAACAGGGATGGATTCACCCCTCCACTTT. Translated: CASSVTGMDSPLHF. The whole variable domain, filled in from reference TRBV9 and TRBJ1-6, reads DSGVTQTPKHLITATGQRVTLRCSPRSGDLSVYWYQQSLDQGLQFLIQYYNGEERAKGNILERFSAQQFPDLHSELNLSSLELGDSALYFCASSVTGMDSPLHFGNGTRLTVT.

The chain joins TRBV12-3 or TRBV12-4 to TRBJ1-2; 8 bases are a match to TRBD1. CDR3 length: 14 residues. The V gene end was trimmed by 6 bases and the J gene end by 5 bases; junction bases not matched to a gene: 8. The CDR3 protein is CASSAGQGVYGYTF. The CDR3 nucleotides read TGTGCCAGCAGCGCCGGACAGGGAGTTTATGGCTACACCTTC.

In this sample, this clonotype turned up a few times. The V call is TRBV5-6, the J call TRBJ1-3; tentatively, D is TRBD1 (6 bases). The germline V and J ends were trimmed by 1 base and 0 bases, with 14 bases remaining between them. There are 17 residues in the CDR3. Germline lookup yields CDR1 SGHDT and CDR2 YYEEEE. As DNA, the CDR3 is TGTGCCAGCAGCTTGACAATGGGGGGCAGCTCTGGAAACACCATATATTTT. Protein: CASSLTMGGSSGNTIYF.

This clonotype has more than one count but fewer than ten. The chain recombines TRBV7-2 with TRBJ1-2, with D perhaps matching TRBD1 (6 bases). V lost 1 base and J 0 bases, leaving 12 bases between the germline ends. The CDR3 sequence is 16 residues long. Germline loops: CDR1 SGHTA, CDR2 FQGNSA. CDR3 residues: CASSLGGGVANYGYTF. In DNA form, the CDR3 reads TGTGCCAGCAGCTTAGGGGGGGGCGTAGCTAACTATGGCTACACCTTC.

The table lists this clonotype with many counts. The chain joins TRBV28 to TRBJ1-1; D is uncertain. The V gene's germline CDR1 is MDHEN and CDR2 SYDVKM. Trimming took 5 bases from V and 4 from J, leaving 5 bases between them. This CDR3 is 11 amino acids long. The DNA for the CDR3 is TGTGCCAGCAGTGCGGCCACTGAAGCTTTCTTT. Its translation is CASSAATEAFF.

Many counts were recorded for this clonotype. V usage is TRBV11-2 and J usage is TRBJ1-5, with a tentative D call TRBD1 (6 bases). The CDR3 sequence is 15 residues long. Germline-derived CDR1 and CDR2 are SGHAT and FQNNGV. V was shortened by 1 base and J by 0 bases, with 7 bases between the two germline ends. The CDR3 loop is CASSLAGDSNQPQHF. In nucleotides, the CDR3 is TGTGCCAGCAGCTTAGCAGGGGATAGCAATCAGCCCCAGCATTTT.

The chain is built from TRBV30 and TRBJ2-3; tentatively, D is TRBD2 (6 bases). V shed 8 bases and J shed 4 bases, with 19 bases lying between them. This CDR3 has 14 amino acids. Per germline, CDR1 GTSNPN and CDR2 SVGIG (reference sequence). CDR3: CAQSLEAGPDTQYF. CDR3 nucleotides: TGTGCCCAGAGCCTAGAAGCGGGCCCAGATACGCAGTATTTT.

This clonotype appeared once. The CDR3 carries no conserved terminal phenylalanine or tryptophan, so it likely arises from a read error. The rearrangement links TRBV9 to TRBJ2-5; 9 bases match TRBD2. CDR3 size: 15 residues. V was pared by 2 bases and J by 0 bases, with 2 bases of the junction left unmatched. Per the germline V gene, CDR1 is SGDLS and CDR2 is YYNGEE. Here the CDR3 reads CASSVSGGDQETQYL. The CDR3 DNA follows: TGTGCCAGCAGCGTTAGCGGGGGTGACCAAGAGACCCAGTACCTC.

This sequence joins TRBV19 and TRBJ1-3; TRBD1 might be the D (5 bases). CDR3 length: 15 amino acids. Trimming took 4 bases from V and 0 from J, leaving 10 bases between them. Germline loops: CDR1 LNHDA, CDR2 SQIVND (reference sequence). CDR3 region: CASSTQGFSGNTIYF. DNA for the CDR3: TGTGCCAGTAGTACCCAGGGATTCTCTGGAAACACCATATATTTT. Filled out from reference TRBV19 and TRBJ1-3, the complete variable domain reads DGGITQSPKYLFRKEGQNVTLSCEQNLNHDAMYWYRQDPGQGLRLIYYSQIVNDFQKGDIAEGYSVSREKKESFPLTVTSAQKNPTAFYLCASSTQGFSGNTIYFGEGSWLTVV.